The 19 T cell receptor beta chains given below trace back to one sample, sequenced in a study of cytomegalovirus exposure and HLA in healthy donors. PCR involved 60 Vbeta and 13 Jbeta primers. The assay was immunoSEQ multiplex PCR, and TCRdb's table has in-frame clones only and misses some. The profile shows around 150,000 clones, roughly three quarters of them singletons. The sequenced material came from PBMCs. All receptors derive from a man aged 40-49 years in good health and CMV-seronegative.

The chain employs TRBV29-1 and TRBJ1-2; TRBD1 aligns across 9 bases. Germline V gene sequence: CDR1 SQVTM, CDR2 ANQGSEA. The CDR3 extends over 15 amino acids. Trimming at V came to 7 bases and at J to 4 bases, leaving 13 bases not matched to a gene. CDR3 sequence (DNA): TGCAGCGCTGCTCGGGACAGGGCCCTCACCTATGGCTACACCTTC. Encoded protein: CSAARDRALTYGYTF.

The chain links TRBV9 to TRBJ1-4, with TRBD1 identical over 7 bases. The V segment lost 4 bases and the J segment 4 bases; nucleotides outside the gene matches: 7. CDR1 and CDR2 (germline): SGDLS, YYNGEE. The CDR3 runs 15 residues. CDR3 sequence (DNA): TGTGCCAGCAGCATAGGGACAGCTCTTAATGAAAAACTGTTTTTT. Its translation: CASSIGTALNEKLFF.

This clone was observed a few times. This chain uses TRBV28 with TRBJ2-3; 12 bases fit TRBD2. V trimming: 2 bases; J trimming: 4 bases; junction bases outside the gene matches: 10. Germline CDR1 and CDR2: MDHEN and SYDVKM. CDR3 length: 18 amino acids. CDR3 bases: TGTGCCAGCAGTTTAAACCCTAAGGCTAGCGGGAGGGCAGATACGCAGTATTTT. Amino acids: CASSLNPKASGRADTQYF.

The chain recombines TRBV9 with TRBJ2-7, with D maybe TRBD1 (5 bases). Per the germline V gene, CDR1 is SGDLS and CDR2 is YYNGEE. The CDR3 sequence is 14 residues long. Trimming left V 5 bases short and J 3 bases short, with 15 bases between. The CDR3 DNA follows: TGTGCCAGCAGTGAGACCCTGACAGACTACGAGCAGTACTTC. It codes for CASSETLTDYEQYF.

This clone occurred a few times. The chain employs TRBV5-1 and TRBJ2-1; possibly TRBD2 for D (5 bases). The CDR3 covers 15 residues. Germline loops: CDR1 SGHRS, CDR2 YFSETQ. The V and J ends lost 0 bases and 5 bases respectively, with 12 bases between them. CDR3 loop: CASSLAGVGNNEQFF. CDR3 DNA sequence: TGCGCCAGCAGCTTGGCTGGAGTCGGGAACAATGAGCAGTTCTTC.

The J gene is TRBJ1-3, the V gene TRBV2; 10 positions agree with TRBD1. V was clipped by 6 bases and J by 2 bases; unmatched bases: 4. The CDR3 sequence is 15 residues long. Germline V gene lookup returns CDR1 SNHLY and CDR2 FYNNEI. The CDR3 region is CASSRQGAAGNTIYF. DNA for the CDR3: TGTGCCAGCAGCCGACAGGGGGCAGCTGGAAACACCATATATTTT. The full variable domain, with the rest looked up from reference TRBV2 and TRBJ1-3, is EPEVTQTPSHQVTQMGQEVILRCVPISNHLYFYWYRQILGQKVEFLVSFYNNEISEKSEIFDDQFSVERPDGSNFTLKIRSTKLEDSAMYFCASSRQGAAGNTIYFGEGSWLTVV.

The genes are TRBV2 and TRBJ1-1; a possible D gene is TRBD1 (6 bases). This CDR3 contains 14 residues. CDR1 is SNHLY and CDR2 is FYNNEI in the germline V gene. The V end was cut by 4 bases, the J end by 6 bases, with 15 bases between. In DNA form, the CDR3 reads TGTGCCAGCAGTGTTGGCAGGGGATGGGCTGAAGCTTTCTTT. Its translation: CASSVGRGWAEAFF. Based on the CDR3 plus reference TRBV2 and TRBJ1-1, the full variable domain is EPEVTQTPSHQVTQMGQEVILRCVPISNHLYFYWYRQILGQKVEFLVSFYNNEISEKSEIFDDQFSVERPDGSNFTLKIRSTKLEDSAMYFCASSVGRGWAEAFFGQGTRLTVV.

This clone was observed a few times. V and J are TRBV10-2 and TRBJ1-1, with 9 bases lining up with TRBD1. Germline assignment: CDR1 WSHSY and CDR2 SAAADI. V trimming: 4 bases; J trimming: 2 bases; junction bases outside the gene matches: 2. The CDR3 loop spans 14 amino acids. The DNA of the CDR3 is TGCGCCAGCAGTGTGACAGGGGGAAACACTGAAGCTTTCTTT. This encodes CASSVTGGNTEAFF.

The chain is built from TRBV5-1 and TRBJ1-1; D gene unclear. Trimming stripped 0 bases from V and 6 bases from J, with 12 bases between. Germline-derived CDR1 and CDR2 are SGHRS and YFSETQ. The CDR3 covers 14 residues. This CDR3 is CASSLGGSRAEAFF. The CDR3 DNA reads TGCGCCAGCAGCTTGGGCGGGTCGAGGGCTGAAGCTTTCTTT.

This chain's CDR3 is CASSQVVGGGTEAFF. CDR3 DNA: TGCGCCAGCAGCCAAGTGGTAGGCGGGGGCACTGAAGCTTTCTTT. J is TRBJ1-1 and V is TRBV4-3, with TRBD1 as a possible D gene (5 bases). The CDR3 spans 15 residues. V shed 1 base and J shed 4 bases, with 13 bases lying between them. CDR1 is LGHNA, CDR2 YSLEER, per germline.

Regarding this clone: The same CDR3 arises from other DNA sequences in this sample as well. The genes are TRBV28 and TRBJ1-2; TRBD1 is a possible D gene (6 bases). The V gene lost 6 bases and the J gene lost 4 bases, with 12 bases spanning the gap. This CDR3 spans 13 amino acids. Germline CDR1 and CDR2: MDHEN and SYDVKM. The CDR3 nucleotides read TGTGCCAGCAGCCTCAGGGGATCCTATGGCTACACCTTC. Amino acids: CASSLRGSYGYTF.

This rearrangement joins TRBV21-1 to TRBJ1-1. TRBV21-1 is listed as a pseudogene. This CDR3 has 12 residues. The DNA for the CDR3 is TGTGCCAGCAGCTGGGGGGGGCGTATGTCTTTCTTT. Its translation: CASSWGGRMSFF.

The V gene is TRBV29-1, the J gene TRBJ2-5; a weak D match, TRBD1 (5 bases). Between the trimmed V and J ends, which lost 1 base and 1 base, there was a span of 10 bases. Germline V lookup: CDR1 SQVTM, CDR2 ANQGSEA. CDR3 length equals 14 residues. The CDR3 DNA reads as TGCAGCGTTGAAGCATCGACAGCCCAAGAGACCCAGTACTTC. Protein: CSVEASTAQETQYF. Based on the CDR3 plus reference TRBV29-1 and TRBJ2-5, the full variable domain is SAVISQKPSRDICQRGTSLTIQCQVDSQVTMMFWYRQQPGQSLTLIATANQGSEATYESGFVIDKFPISRPNLTFSTLTVSNMSPEDSSIYLCSVEASTAQETQYFGPGTRLLVL.

V and J are TRBV7-2 and TRBJ2-5, with D possibly matching TRBD2 (6 bases). Germline CDR1 reads SGHTA; CDR2 reads FQGNSA. Trimming pared 2 bases from V and 1 base from J, leaving 11 bases between. The CDR3 has 15 residues. The CDR3 region is CASSLTRGLQETQYF. Here the CDR3 DNA reads TGTGCCAGCAGCTTAACGAGGGGACTCCAAGAGACCCAGTACTTC. Complete variable domain (other parts from reference TRBV7-2 and TRBJ2-5): GAGVSQSPSNKVTEKGKDVELRCDPISGHTALYWYRQSLGQGLEFLIYFQGNSAPDKSGLPSDRFSAERTGGSVSTLTIQRTQQEDSAVYLCASSLTRGLQETQYFGPGTRLLVL.

In this sample, this clone turned up a few times. This chain links TRBV7-2 with TRBJ1-2; maybe TRBD1 (5 bases). Trimming pared 1 base from V and 5 bases from J, leaving 14 bases between. CDR3 size: 15 residues. Germline V gene sequence: CDR1 SGHTA, CDR2 FQGNSA. Here the CDR3 reads CASSLDLLGTYGYTF. For the CDR3, the DNA is TGTGCCAGCAGCTTAGATCTCTTGGGGACTTATGGCTACACCTTC.

The J gene is TRBJ2-6, the V gene TRBV27; TRBD2 agrees at 11 bases. The germline gives CDR1 MNHEY, CDR2 SMNVEV (reference sequence). After removal of 6 bases from V and 0 bases from J, the junction contained 7 bases not matched to a gene. The CDR3 consists of 18 residues. The CDR3 DNA reads TGTGCCAGCAGACCGACTAGCGGGGCCAGCTCTGGGGCCAACGTCCTGACTTTC. This codes for CASRPTSGASSGANVLTF.

This sequence joins TRBV7-9 and TRBJ2-7; D not certain. The CDR3 is 14 amino acids. V dropped 0 bases and J dropped 1 base, with 7 bases sitting between them. CDR1 SEHNR and CDR2 FQNEAQ come from the germline V gene (reference sequence). CDR3 sequence reads: CASSLAAASYEQYF. The CDR3 coding sequence is TGTGCCAGCAGCTTAGCAGCCGCTTCCTACGAGCAGTACTTC.

The chain recombines TRBV7-2 with TRBJ2-5, with a weak D call TRBD2 (5 bases). The CDR3 covers 14 residues. Deletions cut 3 bases from V and 2 bases from J, with 10 bases between. Germline V gene lookup returns CDR1 SGHTA and CDR2 FQGNSA. CDR3 sequence reads: CASSFPGKQETQYF. CDR3 nucleotides: TGTGCCAGCAGCTTCCCCGGGAAACAAGAGACCCAGTACTTC.

This chain connects TRBV5-1 to TRBJ2-2; a weak D match, TRBD2 (6 bases). Germline CDR1 is SGHRS and CDR2 is YFSETQ. CDR3 length equals 15 residues. Deletions cut 2 bases from V and 4 bases from J, with 12 bases between. The CDR3 DNA sequence: TGCGCCAGCAGCTTACGGGGGTCGGGCACCGGGGAGCTGTTTTTT. Its protein product is CASSLRGSGTGELFF.